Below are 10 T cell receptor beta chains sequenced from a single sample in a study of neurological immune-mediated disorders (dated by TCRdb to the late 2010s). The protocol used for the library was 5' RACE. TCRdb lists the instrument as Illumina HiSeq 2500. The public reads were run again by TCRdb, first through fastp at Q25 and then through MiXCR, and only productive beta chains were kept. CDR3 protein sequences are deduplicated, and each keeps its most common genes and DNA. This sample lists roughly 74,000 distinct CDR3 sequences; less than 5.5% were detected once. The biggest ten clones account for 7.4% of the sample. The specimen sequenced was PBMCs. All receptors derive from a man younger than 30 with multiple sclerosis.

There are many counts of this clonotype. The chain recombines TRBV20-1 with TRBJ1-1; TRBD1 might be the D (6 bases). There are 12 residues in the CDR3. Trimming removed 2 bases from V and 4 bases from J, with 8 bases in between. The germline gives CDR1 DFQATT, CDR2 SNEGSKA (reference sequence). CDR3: CSARWGPTEAFF. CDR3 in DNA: TGCAGTGCTAGATGGGGGCCCACTGAAGCTTTCTTT.

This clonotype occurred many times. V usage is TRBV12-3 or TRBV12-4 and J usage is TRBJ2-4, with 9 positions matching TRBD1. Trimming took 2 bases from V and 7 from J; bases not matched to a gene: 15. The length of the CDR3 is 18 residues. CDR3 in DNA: TGTGCCAGCAGTTTACCCCGGCTTAGAGGTGGACAGGGGAACATTCAGTACTTC. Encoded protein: CASSLPRLRGGQGNIQYF.

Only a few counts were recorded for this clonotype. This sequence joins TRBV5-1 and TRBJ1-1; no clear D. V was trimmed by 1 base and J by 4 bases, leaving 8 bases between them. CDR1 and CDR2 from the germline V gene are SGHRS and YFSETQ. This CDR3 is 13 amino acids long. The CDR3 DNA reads TGCGCCAGCAGCTTGCAAAGTGGCACTGAAGCTTTCTTT. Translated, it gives CASSLQSGTEAFF.

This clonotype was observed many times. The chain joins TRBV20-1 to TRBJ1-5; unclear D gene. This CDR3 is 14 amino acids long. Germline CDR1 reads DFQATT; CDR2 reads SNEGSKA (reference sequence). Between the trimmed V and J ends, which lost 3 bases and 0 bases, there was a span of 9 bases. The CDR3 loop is CSARGRVSNQPQHF. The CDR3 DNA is TGCAGTGCTAGGGGCAGAGTTAGCAATCAGCCCCAGCATTTT.

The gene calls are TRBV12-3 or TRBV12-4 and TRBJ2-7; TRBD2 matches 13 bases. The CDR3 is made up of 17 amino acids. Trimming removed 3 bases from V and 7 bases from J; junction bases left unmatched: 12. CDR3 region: CASSLRTSGSGSGEQYF. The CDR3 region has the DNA TGTGCCAGCAGTTTGAGGACTAGCGGGAGTGGGTCCGGGGAGCAGTACTTC.

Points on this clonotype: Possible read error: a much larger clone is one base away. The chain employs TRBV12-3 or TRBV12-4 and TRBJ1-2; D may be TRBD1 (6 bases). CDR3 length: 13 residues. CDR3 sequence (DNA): TGTGCCAACAGTTTTGGGGGGCCGGTAGGCTACACCTTC. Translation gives CANSFGGPVGYTF.

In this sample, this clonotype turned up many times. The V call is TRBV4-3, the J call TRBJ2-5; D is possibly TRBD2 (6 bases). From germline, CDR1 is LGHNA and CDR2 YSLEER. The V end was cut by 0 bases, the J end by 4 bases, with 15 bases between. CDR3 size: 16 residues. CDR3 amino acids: CASSQDYPGEVETQYF. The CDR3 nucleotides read TGCGCCAGCAGCCAAGATTACCCGGGAGAGGTAGAGACCCAGTACTTC.

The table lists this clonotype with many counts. The CDR3 is CASSLVTGEGNQPQHF. For the CDR3, the DNA is TGTGCCAGCAGCTTGGTGACAGGTGAAGGCAATCAGCCCCAGCATTTT. J is TRBJ1-5 and V is TRBV7-9; tentatively, D is TRBD1 (6 bases). V lost 3 bases and J 2 bases, leaving 14 bases between the germline ends. CDR1 is SEHNR and CDR2 is FQNEAQ in the germline V gene (reference sequence). This CDR3 is 16 amino acids long.

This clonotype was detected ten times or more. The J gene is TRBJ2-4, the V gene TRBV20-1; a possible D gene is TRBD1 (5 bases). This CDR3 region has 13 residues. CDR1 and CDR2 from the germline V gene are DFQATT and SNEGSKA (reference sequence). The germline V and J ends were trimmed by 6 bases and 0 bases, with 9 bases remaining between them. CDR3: CSARELAKNIQYF. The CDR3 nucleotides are TGCAGTGCCAGGGAACTAGCCAAAAACATTCAGTACTTC.

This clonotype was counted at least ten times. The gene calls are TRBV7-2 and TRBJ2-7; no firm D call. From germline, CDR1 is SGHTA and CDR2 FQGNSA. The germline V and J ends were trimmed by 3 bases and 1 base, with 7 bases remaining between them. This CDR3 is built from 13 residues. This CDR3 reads CASSFDRSYEQYF. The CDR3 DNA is TGTGCCAGCAGCTTTGACCGTTCCTACGAGCAGTACTTC.